Each of the 9 T cell receptor beta chains below was sequenced from the same sample in a study of blood T cells in healthy people across ages. Primers used in a second PCR of about 6 to 12 cycles were a sample-barcoded 5' primer and a J-beta primer mix. TCRdb independently ran MiXCR on the 5' RACE reads; one entry per CDR3 protein. The repertoire holds 780,000 or so distinct CDR3 sequences, with 50% to 65% as singletons. Source material: blood. These receptors were taken from a man older than 75 in good health.

The V and J genes are TRBV11-1 and TRBJ2-1; TRBD2 agrees at 13 bases. The CDR3 sequence is 15 residues long. CDR1 is SGHAT, CDR2 FQDESV, per germline (reference sequence). V lost 5 bases and J lost 10; bases outside the gene matches: 8. CDR3 sequence (DNA): TGTGCCAGCAGCAACGGACTAGCGGGAGTCAGAGAGCAGTTCTTC. Translated, it gives CASSNGLAGVREQFF.

The rearrangement joins TRBV3-1 to TRBJ1-1; 7 bases match TRBD1. V shed 0 bases, J shed 1 base, and the junction held 5 bases outside the gene matches. The germline V gene has CDR1 LGHDT and CDR2 YNNKEL (reference sequence). The CDR3 sequence is 16 residues long. CDR3 amino acids: CASSQDRWTGNTEAFF. The CDR3 DNA is TGTGCCAGCAGCCAAGATAGATGGACAGGGAACACTGAAGCTTTCTTT.

This clonotype was found many times. V gene TRBV3-1 combines with J gene TRBJ2-7; D gene ambiguous. V lost 2 bases, J lost 5 bases, and 4 bases lay in between. This CDR3 has 11 residues. The germline gives CDR1 LGHDT, CDR2 YNNKEL (reference sequence). This chain's CDR3 is CASSQSDEQYF. The DNA of the CDR3 is TGTGCCAGCAGCCAATCCGACGAGCAGTACTTC.

This chain links TRBV18 with TRBJ2-1; 8 bases map to TRBD1. TRBJ2-7 explains the end of the DNA better; the J call may be wrong. Germline V gene sequence: CDR1 KGHSH, CDR2 LQKENI. The CDR3 is 14 amino acids. DNA for the CDR3: TGTGCCAGCTCACCACGGACAGGGTCCCACGAGCAGTACTTC. Amino acids: CASSPRTGSHEQYF.

V and J are TRBV27 and TRBJ1-6; D is undetermined. The germline gives CDR1 MNHEY, CDR2 SMNVEV (reference sequence). The CDR3 contains 15 residues. The V end lost 6 bases, the J end lost 4 bases, and 13 bases lay between the germline ends. CDR3 bases: TGTGCCAGCAGCCCCGGGGAGGGATATAATTCACCCCTCCACTTT. This codes for CASSPGEGYNSPLHF.

The V gene is TRBV3-1, the J gene TRBJ2-1; D is perhaps TRBD1 (5 bases). This CDR3 contains 12 residues. Germline V gives CDR1 LGHDT, CDR2 YNNKEL (reference sequence). V was pared by 7 bases and J by 8 bases, with 12 bases between. The CDR3 protein is CASTTGRHEQFF. The CDR3 bases are TGTGCCAGCACCACAGGCAGGCATGAGCAGTTCTTC.

This chain joins TRBV18 and TRBJ2-7; D may be TRBD1 or TRBD2 (5 bases each). V lost 5 bases to trimming and J lost 6 bases, with 14 bases between them. The CDR3 has 13 residues. Germline-derived CDR1 and CDR2 are KGHSH and LQKENI. The CDR3 region is CASSSQRGSEQYF. The CDR3 coding sequence is TGTGCCAGCTCATCCCAGAGGGGCTCCGAGCAGTACTTC.

This chain joins TRBV10-3 and TRBJ1-2; 10 nucleotides line up with TRBD1. Looked up from germline, CDR1 is ENHRY and CDR2 is SYGVKD. V shed 7 bases and J 4 bases; nucleotides not matched to a gene: 12. The CDR3 spans 16 residues. CDR3 loop: CAITPPDRGPGYGYTF. CDR3 DNA sequence: TGTGCCATCACCCCACCAGACAGGGGGCCGGGCTATGGCTACACCTTC.

J is TRBJ2-5 and V is TRBV6-5; a possible D gene is TRBD2 (5 bases). Trimming pared 11 bases from V and 5 bases from J, leaving 24 bases between. The CDR3 is 15 amino acids. Per germline, CDR1 MNHEY and CDR2 SVGAGI. The CDR3 region is CAGSYSPSLVETQYF. The DNA for the CDR3 is TGTGCCGGTAGTTACTCGCCTAGCTTAGTGGAGACCCAGTACTTC.